Presented here are 28 T cell receptor beta chains from one specimen sequenced in a study of metastatic and nonmetastatic thyroid tumors. No patient had received any treatment before thyroid surgery. MiXCR reprocessed the PCR reads for TCRdb. The sample has 35,000 to 55,000 clones, about 25% seen once. Sequencing used blood. These receptor sequences come from a male donor with papillary thyroid cancer or a benign thyroid nodule (not recorded which). Some clones in this sample may be carry-over from other donors' samples.

This clone was seen repeatedly, ten times or more. V is TRBV29-1 and J is TRBJ2-2; no clear D. V was cut by 4 bases and J by 0 bases, with 9 bases left in between. In germline, CDR1 is SQVTM, CDR2 ANQGSEA. There are 14 residues in the CDR3. CDR3 coding DNA: TGCAGCGTTGTCCTGACTCCGAACACCGGGGAGCTGTTTTTT. Translated, it gives CSVVLTPNTGELFF.

This clone was counted ten times or more. The chain links TRBV7-9 to TRBJ1-4; no firm D call. This CDR3 contains 14 residues. V dropped 5 bases and J dropped 3 bases, with 10 bases sitting between them. Germline loops: CDR1 SEHNR, CDR2 FQNEAQ (reference sequence). The CDR3 protein is CASSTYSSNEKLFF. CDR3 coding DNA: TGTGCCAGCAGCACTTACAGTTCTAATGAAAAACTGTTTTTT.

A single count supports this clone. The chain combines TRBV20-1 with TRBJ1-2; TRBD1 is a possible D gene (6 bases). The length of the CDR3 is 15 residues. Trimming pared 0 bases from V and 8 bases from J, leaving 19 bases between. The germline gives CDR1 DFQATT, CDR2 SNEGSKA (reference sequence). CDR3 sequence reads: CSARDLGGGHLGYTF. Here the CDR3 DNA reads TGCAGTGCTAGAGATCTGGGGGGCGGGCATCTGGGCTACACCTTC.

This clone was detected ten times or more. This chain links TRBV29-1 with TRBJ2-1; 7 bases align to TRBD2. The ends lost 0 bases at V and 10 bases at J; junction bases unmatched: 15. Germline assignment: CDR1 SQVTM and CDR2 ANQGSEA. CDR3 length equals 16 residues. CDR3 nucleotide sequence: TGCAGCGTTGAAGAAGGGTCTCTGGCGGGAGCTGGGGAGCAGTTCTTC. Amino acids: CSVEEGSLAGAGEQFF.

The sample holds many counts of this clone. The genes are TRBV19 and TRBJ2-1; D might be TRBD1 (6 bases). Germline V CDR1 and CDR2: LNHDA, SQIVND (reference sequence). Trimming stripped 2 bases from V and 7 bases from J, with 15 bases between. The length of the CDR3 is 15 residues. The CDR3 loop reads CASSIKGNQGNEQFF. The CDR3 DNA reads as TGTGCCAGTAGTATAAAGGGGAATCAGGGGAATGAGCAGTTCTTC. Full variable domain (remainder filled in from reference TRBV19 and TRBJ2-1): DGGITQSPKYLFRKEGQNVTLSCEQNLNHDAMYWYRQDPGQGLRLIYYSQIVNDFQKGDIAEGYSVSREKKESFPLTVTSAQKNPTAFYLCASSIKGNQGNEQFFGPGTRLTVL.

The gene calls are TRBV29-1 and TRBJ2-7; D perhaps matches TRBD2 (7 bases). CDR3 length equals 12 residues. The ends were cut back, 3 bases at V and 5 bases at J, with 11 bases in the middle. CDR1 is SQVTM, CDR2 ANQGSEA, per germline. In DNA form, the CDR3 reads TGCAGCGTTGATAGGGGGGGCAACGAGCAGTACTTC. It yields the protein CSVDRGGNEQYF.

Concerning this clone: Germline is not matched at one junction end, which may reflect a read error. The chain combines TRBV12-3 or TRBV12-4 with TRBJ2-2; TRBD2 aligns across 7 bases. There are 17 residues in the CDR3. CDR3 nucleotide sequence: TGTGCCAGCAGCACTACTAGCGTGAGGGGCGACACCGGGGAGCTGTTTTTC. Translation gives CASSTTSVRGDTGELFF.

V is TRBV20-1 and J is TRBJ2-7; 10 bases line up with TRBD1. Germline CDR1 DFQATT, CDR2 SNEGSKA (reference sequence). The CDR3 loop spans 15 amino acids. J was trimmed by 2 bases and V by 5 bases; bases with no gene match: 9. CDR3 residues: CSASTVDRGPYEQYF. For the CDR3, the DNA is TGCAGTGCTTCTACGGTCGACAGGGGGCCCTACGAGCAGTACTTC.

The chain has TRBV9 and TRBJ2-2, with D possibly matching TRBD1 (6 bases). The CDR3 runs to 15 residues. V lost 0 bases, J lost 5 bases, and 11 bases lay in between. Germline V gene sequence: CDR1 SGDLS, CDR2 YYNGEE. The CDR3 sequence: CASSVGQGYTGELFF. CDR3 nucleotides: TGTGCCAGCAGCGTAGGCCAGGGGTATACCGGGGAGCTGTTTTTT.

This clone was picked up many times. CDR3 bases: TGTGCCAGCAGCCAAGGGGTAGGCGTTAGCTCCTACGAGCAGTACTTC. As protein: CASSQGVGVSSYEQYF. V usage is TRBV4-2 and J usage is TRBJ2-7, with D unclear. CDR3 size: 16 residues. Germline CDR1 and CDR2: LGHNA and YNFKEQ. Trimming cost V 1 base and J 0 bases, with 13 bases left between them.

This clone was found many times. The rearrangement joins TRBV29-1 to TRBJ2-1, with a tentative D call TRBD2 (5 bases). The length of the CDR3 is 15 residues. In germline, CDR1 is SQVTM, CDR2 ANQGSEA. V lost 4 bases and J 8 bases, leaving 21 bases between the germline ends. CDR3: CSVALADSKGDEQFF. CDR3 coding DNA: TGCAGCGTTGCGCTAGCCGACTCGAAGGGCGATGAGCAGTTCTTC.

The sample holds many counts of this clone. V gene TRBV25-1 combines with J gene TRBJ1-6, with D unclear. This CDR3 has 12 amino acids. Deletions cut 6 bases from V and 16 bases from J, with 16 bases between. CDR1 is MGHDK and CDR2 is SYGVNS in the germline V gene. The CDR3 sequence: CASRKGSARLHF. DNA of the CDR3: TGTGCCAGCAGGAAAGGGAGTGCCAGGCTCCACTTT.

This clone was recorded at least ten times. This chain joins TRBV16 and TRBJ1-2; D is uncertain. V lost 3 bases and J lost 4, with 6 bases in between. The CDR3 loop spans 12 amino acids. The germline V gene encodes CDR1 KGHSY and CDR2 FQNENV. The CDR3 nucleotides read TGTGCCAGCAGCCACCTGACCTATGGCTACACCTTC. Encoded protein: CASSHLTYGYTF.

J is TRBJ2-1 and V is TRBV19; 14 bases match TRBD2. The germline gives CDR1 LNHDA, CDR2 SQIVND (reference sequence). This CDR3 region has 14 residues. V was pared by 5 bases and J by 11 bases, with 5 bases of the junction left unmatched. CDR3 amino acids: CASSPGLAGVQQFF. CDR3 bases: TGTGCCAGTAGTCCGGGACTAGCGGGAGTACAGCAGTTCTTC.

There are many counts of this clone. This sequence joins TRBV10-3 and TRBJ1-1; no definite D call. V lost 0 bases, J lost 0 bases, and 17 bases lay in between. CDR3 length equals 18 residues. Looked up from germline, CDR1 is ENHRY and CDR2 is SYGVKD. The CDR3 spells CAISESKVGQTMNTEAFF. The CDR3, as DNA: TGTGCCATCAGTGAGTCGAAGGTCGGGCAGACCATGAACACTGAAGCTTTCTTT.

This clone was seen a handful of times. The gene calls are TRBV6-2 or TRBV6-3 and TRBJ2-7; D possibly corresponds to TRBD1 (6 bases). The CDR3 is made up of 16 amino acids. Germline V gene sequence: CDR1 MNHEY, CDR2 SVGEGT. Between the trimmed V and J ends, which lost 0 bases and 1 base, there was a span of 13 bases. The CDR3 protein is CASSYSTKQGSYEQYF. The CDR3 coding sequence is TGTGCCAGCAGTTACTCGACAAAACAGGGTTCCTACGAGCAGTACTTC.

The V call is TRBV3-1, the J call TRBJ1-6; D unclear. CDR1 and CDR2 from the germline V gene are LGHDT and YNNKEL (reference sequence). The CDR3 is 16 amino acids. The V and J ends lost 5 bases and 0 bases respectively, with 11 bases between them. The CDR3 nucleotides are TGTGCCAGCAGCTTTCGACCGAGCTCCTATAATTCACCCCTCCACTTT. The encoded protein is CASSFRPSSYNSPLHF.

The chain uses TRBV5-1 and TRBJ2-7; no reliable D call. Looked up from germline, CDR1 is SGHRS and CDR2 is YFSETQ. V lost 1 base, J lost 2 bases, and 10 bases lay in between. The CDR3 length is 14 residues. CDR3 sequence (DNA): TGCGCCAGCAGCTTGCCCAGTAAGCCCTACGAGCAGTACTTC. Protein: CASSLPSKPYEQYF.

The sample holds a few counts of this clone. Possible read error: a much larger clone is one base away. This sample also contains other DNA sequences that code for the same CDR3. The chain employs TRBV14 and TRBJ2-7; 10 bases match TRBD2. The V and J ends lost 4 bases and 7 bases, in that order; junction bases with no gene match: 16. The CDR3 contains 17 residues. Germline-derived CDR1 and CDR2 are SGHDN and FVKESK. CDR3 region: CASSLEYRTSGKLEQYF. CDR3 bases: TGTGCCAGCAGCCTAGAGTACAGGACTAGCGGTAAATTGGAGCAGTACTTC.

This clone was recorded at least ten times. The chain recombines TRBV18 with TRBJ2-1; D is undetermined. The CDR3 consists of 17 residues. From germline, CDR1 is KGHSH and CDR2 LQKENI. V was cut by 0 bases and J by 0 bases, with 12 bases left in between. The CDR3 loop is CASSPPRAVSSYNEQFF. The CDR3 DNA reads as TGTGCCAGCTCACCACCTCGGGCCGTCAGCTCCTACAATGAGCAGTTCTTC. Based on the CDR3 plus reference TRBV18 and TRBJ2-1, the full variable domain is NAGVMQNPRHLVRRRGQEARLRCSPMKGHSHVYWYRQLPEEGLKFMVYLQKENIIDESGMPKERFSAEFPKEGPSILRIQQVVRGDSAAYFCASSPPRAVSSYNEQFFGPGTRLTVL.

The chain joins TRBV27 to TRBJ2-3; 10 bases are a match to TRBD2. This CDR3 contains 14 residues. The germline CDR1 and CDR2 sequences are MNHEY and SMNVEV (reference sequence). Trimming at V came to 4 bases and at J to 6 bases, leaving 4 bases not matched to a gene. The CDR3 DNA reads TGTGCCAGCAGTTCTCTAGCGGGAGCCGATACGCAGTATTTT. The encoded protein is CASSSLAGADTQYF.

The rearrangement links TRBV7-9 to TRBJ2-2; perhaps TRBD1 as D (6 bases). The CDR3 is 15 amino acids. Germline V lookup: CDR1 SEHNR, CDR2 FQNEAQ (reference sequence). Trimming took off 6 bases at V and 1 base at J, with 12 bases between the two ends. The CDR3 nucleotides are TGTGCCAGCAGAACAGGGTCCAAGAACACCGGGGAGCTGTTTTTT. Translated: CASRTGSKNTGELFF. The variable domain in full, with the rest retrieved from reference TRBV7-9 and TRBJ2-2, is DTGVSQNPRHKITKRGQNVTFRCDPISEHNRLYWYRQTLGQGPEFLTYFQNEAQLEKSRLLSDRFSAERPKGSFSTLEIQRTEQGDSAMYLCASRTGSKNTGELFFGEGSRLTVL.

The chain employs TRBV6-5 and TRBJ1-4; no reliable D call. The V gene lost 1 base and the J gene lost 6 bases, with 6 bases spanning the gap. Germline values: CDR1 MNHEY, CDR2 SVGAGI. The CDR3 runs 13 residues. The CDR3 spells CASSYLEYEKLFF. CDR3 coding DNA: TGTGCCAGCAGTTACTTAGAATATGAAAAACTGTTTTTT.

This clone was recorded at least ten times. The genes are TRBV2 and TRBJ1-5; no clear D. Trimming left V 8 bases short and J 0 bases short, with 8 bases between. Germline-derived CDR1 and CDR2 are SNHLY and FYNNEI. The CDR3 extends over 13 amino acids. The CDR3 sequence: CASGLDSNQPQHF. CDR3 nucleotides: TGTGCCAGCGGGTTAGATAGCAATCAGCCCCAGCATTTT. Complete variable domain (other parts from reference TRBV2 and TRBJ1-5): EPEVTQTPSHQVTQMGQEVILRCVPISNHLYFYWYRQILGQKVEFLVSFYNNEISEKSEIFDDQFSVERPDGSNFTLKIRSTKLEDSAMYFCASGLDSNQPQHFGDGTRLSIL.

By sample fraction, this clone is medium-sized. The gene calls are TRBV6-5 and TRBJ1-6; the D is unclear. V gave up 1 base and J gave up 7 bases, with 2 bases separating them. The germline V gene encodes CDR1 MNHEY and CDR2 SVGAGI. CDR3 length equals 12 residues. The CDR3 sequence is CASSYWNSPLHF. CDR3 DNA: TGTGCCAGCAGTTACTGGAATTCACCCCTCCACTTT.

In this sample, this clone is medium-sized (0.01 to 0.1%). This rearrangement joins TRBV19 to TRBJ2-7; 10 nucleotides agree with TRBD2. The CDR3 is 15 residues long. J gave up 3 bases and V 3 bases, and 5 bases lay outside the gene matches. In germline, CDR1 is LNHDA, CDR2 SQIVND (reference sequence). The CDR3 reads CASSITASGSYEQYF. For the CDR3, the DNA is TGTGCCAGTAGTATTACGGCTAGCGGGAGCTACGAGCAGTACTTC.

CDR3 DNA sequence: TGTGCCAGCAGCTCTGGACTAGCCGGGGAGCTGTTTTTT. Protein: CASSSGLAGELFF. This sequence joins TRBV7-2 and TRBJ2-2, with 7 bases lining up with TRBD2. The CDR3 runs to 13 residues. Unmatched junction bases numbered 2, after V lost 4 bases and J lost 6 bases. Germline assignment: CDR1 SGHTA and CDR2 FQGNSA.

This clone was counted a few times. The chain couples TRBV19 to TRBJ1-3; D uncertain. Per the germline V gene, CDR1 is LNHDA and CDR2 is SQIVND (reference sequence). The CDR3 loop spans 14 amino acids. V gave up 11 bases and J gave up 2 bases, with 16 bases separating them. The chain's CDR3 is CASRPGGTGNTIYF. In DNA, the CDR3 is TGTGCCTCACGCCCTGGCGGCACTGGAAACACCATATATTTT.